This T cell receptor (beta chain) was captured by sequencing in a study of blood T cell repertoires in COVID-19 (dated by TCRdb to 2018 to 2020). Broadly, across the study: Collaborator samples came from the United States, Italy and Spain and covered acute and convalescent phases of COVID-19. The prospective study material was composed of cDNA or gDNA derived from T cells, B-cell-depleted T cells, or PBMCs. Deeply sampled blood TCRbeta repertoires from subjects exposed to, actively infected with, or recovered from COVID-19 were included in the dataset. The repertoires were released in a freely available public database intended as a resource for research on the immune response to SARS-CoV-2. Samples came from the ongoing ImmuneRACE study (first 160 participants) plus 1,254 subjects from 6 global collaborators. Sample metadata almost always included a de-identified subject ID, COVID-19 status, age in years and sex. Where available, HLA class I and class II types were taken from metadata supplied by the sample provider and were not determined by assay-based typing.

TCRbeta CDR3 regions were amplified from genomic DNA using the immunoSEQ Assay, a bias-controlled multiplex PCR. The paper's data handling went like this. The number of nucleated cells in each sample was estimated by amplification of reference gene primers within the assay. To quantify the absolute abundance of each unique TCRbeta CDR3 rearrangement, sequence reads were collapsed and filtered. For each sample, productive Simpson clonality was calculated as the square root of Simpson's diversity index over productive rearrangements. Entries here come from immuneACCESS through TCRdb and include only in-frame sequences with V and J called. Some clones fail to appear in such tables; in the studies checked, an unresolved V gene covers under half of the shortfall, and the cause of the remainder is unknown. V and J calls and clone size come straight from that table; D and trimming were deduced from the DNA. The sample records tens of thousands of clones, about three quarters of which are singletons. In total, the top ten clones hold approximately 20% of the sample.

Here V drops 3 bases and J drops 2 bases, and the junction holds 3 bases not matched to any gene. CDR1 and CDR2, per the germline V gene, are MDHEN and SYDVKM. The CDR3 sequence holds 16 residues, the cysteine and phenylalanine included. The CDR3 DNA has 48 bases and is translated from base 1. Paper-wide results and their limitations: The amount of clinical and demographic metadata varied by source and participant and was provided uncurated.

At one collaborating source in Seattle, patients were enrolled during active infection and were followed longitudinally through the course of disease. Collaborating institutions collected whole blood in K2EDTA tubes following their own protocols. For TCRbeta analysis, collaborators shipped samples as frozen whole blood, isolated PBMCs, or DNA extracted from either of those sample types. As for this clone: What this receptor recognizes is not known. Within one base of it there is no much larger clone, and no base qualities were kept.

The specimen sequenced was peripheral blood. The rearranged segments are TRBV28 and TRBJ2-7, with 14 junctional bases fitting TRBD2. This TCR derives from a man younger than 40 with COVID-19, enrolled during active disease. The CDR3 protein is CASSLGLAGVTYEQYF. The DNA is TGTGCCAGCAGTTTGGGACTAGCGGGGGTCACCTACGAGCAGTACTTC.